A single sample is the source of the 9 T cell receptor beta chains below, sequenced in a study of blood T cell repertoires in COVID-19. TCRdb's copy holds only in-frame clones and misses some; the assay was immunoSEQ multiplex PCR. Here the sample spans about 200,000 clones, 84% being singletons. Sample: peripheral blood. The receptors here all came from a human donor in a cohort sampled during active COVID-19.

This chain uses TRBV6-5 with TRBJ2-5; possibly TRBD1 for D (6 bases). Germline-derived CDR1 and CDR2 are MNHEY and SVGAGI. V was shortened by 4 bases and J by 2 bases, with 11 bases between the two germline ends. This CDR3 has 14 amino acids. The CDR3 spells CASSWGTQQETQYF. The CDR3 DNA is TGTGCCAGCAGTTGGGGGACACAGCAAGAGACCCAGTACTTC.

The chain combines TRBV28 with TRBJ1-3, with no clear D. Germline V gene lookup returns CDR1 MDHEN and CDR2 SYDVKM. This CDR3 region has 14 residues. The V end was cut by 7 bases, the J end by 14 bases, with 24 bases between. DNA for the CDR3: TGTGCCAGCACCGTACTTGGGCCTCCAGGCGAAGTATATTTT. Its translation is CASTVLGPPGEVYF.

The DNA for the CDR3 is TGCGCCAGCAGCCCCCGGACAGGGGAGGCCAACGTCCTGACTTTC. As protein: CASSPRTGEANVLTF. The chain employs TRBV5-1 and TRBJ2-6; 9 nucleotides align to TRBD1. Germline-derived CDR1 and CDR2 are SGHRS and YFSETQ. There are 15 residues in the CDR3. The junction had 5 bases not matched to a gene; V was cut back by 4 bases and J by 6 bases.

The CDR3 DNA is TGCGCCAGCACCCCGGGGGGCCGGGAGACCCAGTACTTC. Translated, it gives CASTPGGRETQYF. The chain joins TRBV5-1 to TRBJ2-5, with D perhaps matching TRBD2 (7 bases). CDR3 length: 13 amino acids. In germline, CDR1 is SGHRS, CDR2 YFSETQ. Trimming took 6 bases from V and 5 from J, leaving 14 bases between them. Looking up the rest from reference TRBV5-1 and TRBJ2-5 gives the full variable domain: KAGVTQTPRYLIKTRGQQVTLSCSPISGHRSVSWYQQTPGQGLQFLFEYFSETQRNKGNFPGRFSGRQFSNSRSEMNVSTLELGDSALYLCASTPGGRETQYFGPGTRLLVL.

The chain has TRBV5-1 and TRBJ2-2; 12 nucleotides match TRBD1. CDR3 length equals 18 residues. CDR1 is SGHRS and CDR2 is YFSETQ in the germline V gene. V dropped 2 bases and J dropped 4; count of bases not matched to a gene: 9. This chain's CDR3 is CASSFDRDRGLGTGELFF. The CDR3 DNA follows: TGCGCCAGCAGCTTCGACCGGGACAGGGGGCTCGGCACCGGGGAGCTGTTTTTT.

V usage is TRBV29-1 and J usage is TRBJ1-5; 10 positions agree with TRBD1. V was pared by 3 bases and J by 4 bases, with 3 bases of the junction left unmatched. The CDR3 has 14 amino acids. CDR1 and CDR2 (germline): SQVTM, ANQGSEA. The CDR3 here is CSVDGGQGNQPQHF. For the CDR3, the DNA is TGCAGCGTTGATGGGGGACAGGGGAATCAGCCCCAGCATTTT.

J is TRBJ1-4 and V is TRBV3-1 (or the pseudogene TRBV3-2), with TRBD1 matching 7 bases. Trimming took 8 bases from V and 8 from J; bases not matched to a gene: 8. The CDR3 is made up of 13 amino acids. CDR1 and CDR2 (germline): LGHDT, YNNKEL (reference sequence). The CDR3: CASGPGQPEKLFF. CDR3 DNA sequence: TGTGCCAGCGGTCCGGGACAGCCCGAAAAACTGTTTTTT.

The J gene is TRBJ1-5, the V gene TRBV2; D remains unclear. This CDR3 spans 17 amino acids. Germline V gene data show CDR1 as SNHLY and CDR2 as FYNNEI. V was trimmed by 0 bases and J by 5 bases, leaving 17 bases between them. CDR3 residues: CASSEAEGDLADQPQHF. The DNA of the CDR3 is TGTGCCAGCAGTGAAGCGGAGGGCGATTTAGCCGATCAGCCCCAGCATTTT.

V gene TRBV5-1 combines with J gene TRBJ1-6; no clear D gene. CDR1 and CDR2 (germline): SGHRS, YFSETQ. V lost 0 bases to trimming and J lost 12 bases, with 13 bases between them. CDR3 length: 14 residues. The CDR3 sequence: CASSLDRESGPLHF. Written as DNA, the CDR3 is TGCGCCAGCAGCTTGGATAGGGAGAGCGGACCCCTCCACTTT.